Below, 18 T cell receptor beta chains from the same sample are listed, as sequenced in a study of CD8 T cells in ankylosing spondylitis. TCRdb fed the 5' RACE reads into MiXCR, producing one record per CDR3 protein. The data contain roughly 280,000 distinct CDR3 sequences, about 19% of them singletons. Sequences were obtained from blood, either unsorted or a sorted T cell fraction (not recorded which). The receptor source for this set is a male donor with ankylosing spondylitis or in good health (not recorded which).

This clonotype has more than one count but fewer than ten. V is TRBV20-1 and J is TRBJ2-5, with 10 bases fitting TRBD2. Unmatched junction bases numbered 5, after V lost 3 bases and J lost 7 bases. The germline gives CDR1 DFQATT, CDR2 SNEGSKA (reference sequence). The CDR3 length is 13 residues. The CDR3 DNA reads TGCAGTGCTAGTCGGACTAGCGGAGGGACCCAGTACTTC. As protein: CSASRTSGGTQYF.

The chain is built from TRBV18 and TRBJ1-1; 9 bases agree with TRBD1. CDR3 length: 16 amino acids. The V gene's germline CDR1 is KGHSH and CDR2 LQKENI. Germline trimming cut 5 bases from V and 2 bases from J; bases unmatched to any gene: 9. CDR3 sequence reads: CASSETRQGENTEAFF. For the CDR3, the DNA is TGTGCCAGCTCAGAAACTCGACAGGGGGAAAACACTGAAGCTTTCTTT.

This clonotype was seen more than once but under ten times. The chain has TRBV6-2 or TRBV6-3 and TRBJ1-5; 8 bases line up with TRBD1. V was pared by 3 bases and J by 4 bases, with 8 bases of the junction left unmatched. Looked up from germline, CDR1 is MNHEY and CDR2 is SVGEGT. The CDR3 spans 16 residues. The CDR3 region has the DNA TGTGCCAGCAGTTATAACAGGGGGATAGGGAATCAGCCCCAGCATTTT. Encoded protein: CASSYNRGIGNQPQHF.

The rearrangement links TRBV7-2 to TRBJ1-1; D is perhaps TRBD1 (6 bases). Germline V gene lookup returns CDR1 SGHTA and CDR2 FQGNSA. The length of the CDR3 is 13 residues. Trimming shortened V by 5 bases and J by 6 bases, and 13 bases separated the two germline ends. This CDR3 is CASSRYRTAEAFF. As DNA, the CDR3 is TGTGCCAGCAGCCGTTATCGGACAGCTGAAGCTTTCTTT.

The chain recombines TRBV20-1 with TRBJ2-1, with D perhaps matching TRBD1 (6 bases). V was shortened by 5 bases and J by 4 bases, with 12 bases between the two germline ends. The CDR3 contains 13 residues. CDR1 and CDR2 (germline): DFQATT, SNEGSKA (reference sequence). The CDR3 bases are TGCAGTGCTCCCCCGGGACATTACAATGAGCAGTTCTTC. Protein sequence: CSAPPGHYNEQFF.

V is TRBV3-1 and J is TRBJ1-1; D possibly corresponds to TRBD1 (6 bases). This CDR3 is built from 14 residues. Between the trimmed V and J ends, which lost 0 bases and 8 bases, there was a span of 13 bases. Germline V lookup: CDR1 LGHDT, CDR2 YNNKEL (reference sequence). The CDR3 region has the DNA TGTGCCAGCAGCCAAGATAGACAGGTAGGCGAAGCTTTCTTT. This translates into CASSQDRQVGEAFF. Variable domain in full (rest from reference TRBV3-1 and TRBJ1-1): DTAVSQTPKYLVTQMGNDKSIKCEQNLGHDTMYWYKQDSKKFLKIMFSYNNKELIINETVPNRFSPKSPDKAHLNLHINSLELGDSAVYFCASSQDRQVGEAFFGQGTRLTVV.

The rearrangement uses TRBV20-1 and TRBJ2-1, with TRBD1 matching over 7 bases. CDR3 length: 15 amino acids. Looked up from germline, CDR1 is DFQATT and CDR2 is SNEGSKA (reference sequence). Trimming removed 0 bases from V and 6 bases from J; junction bases left unmatched: 8. The CDR3 coding sequence is TGCAGTGCTAGAGATTTCAGGGGGTCGGCCAATGAGCAGTTCTTC. Amino acid sequence: CSARDFRGSANEQFF.

This clonotype was recorded many times. CDR3: CASSEGLAGTGELFF. CDR3 coding DNA: TGTGCCAGCAGCGAGGGACTAGCGGGGACCGGGGAGCTGTTTTTT. V is TRBV7-9 and J is TRBJ2-2, with 13 positions matching TRBD2. The CDR3 has 15 amino acids. CDR1 and CDR2 from the germline V gene are SEHNR and FQNEAQ (reference sequence). The ends lost 5 bases at V and 5 bases at J; junction bases unmatched: 2.

This chain joins TRBV14 and TRBJ2-7, with 9 bases identical to TRBD1. With V trimmed by 1 base and J by 5 bases, 9 bases remained unmatched. Germline V CDR1 and CDR2: SGHDN, FVKESK. The CDR3 totals 16 residues. The CDR3, as DNA: TGTGCCAGCAGCCAAGCCCGGGACAGGGTTTGGGACGAGCAGTACGTC. It codes for CASSQARDRVWDEQYV.

This clonotype appeared a few times. This chain links TRBV5-1 with TRBJ1-4; D is ambiguous. This CDR3 region has 17 residues. Germline-derived CDR1 and CDR2 are SGHRS and YFSETQ. The germline V and J ends were trimmed by 2 bases and 0 bases, with 14 bases remaining between them. The CDR3 coding sequence is TGCGCCAGCAGCTTAAGGACCGTCCAGGCAACTAATGAAAAACTGTTTTTT. Amino acid sequence: CASSLRTVQATNEKLFF.

This clonotype was picked up a small number of times. The chain is built from TRBV19 and TRBJ1-1; D is ambiguous. CDR1 and CDR2 (germline): LNHDA, SQIVND (reference sequence). The V end was cut by 4 bases, the J end by 1 base, with 13 bases between. The CDR3 is made up of 15 amino acids. The CDR3 DNA sequence: TGTGCCAGTAGTACCCGATCATTCCCGAACACTGAAGCTTTCTTT. Translation gives CASSTRSFPNTEAFF.

This clonotype was detected many times. V usage is TRBV12-3 or TRBV12-4 and J usage is TRBJ2-2; tentatively, D is TRBD1 or TRBD2 (5 bases each). Trimming removed 8 bases from V and 1 base from J, with 17 bases in between. The CDR3 consists of 16 residues. The CDR3 spells CASVNTGPMNTGELFF. In DNA, the CDR3 is TGTGCCAGCGTAAACACGGGGCCCATGAACACCGGGGAGCTGTTTTTT.

The chain combines TRBV10-3 with TRBJ2-5; 8 nucleotides match TRBD1. CDR1 is ENHRY, CDR2 SYGVKD, per germline. The CDR3 is 13 amino acids. Trimming at V came to 5 bases and at J to 5 bases, leaving 4 bases not matched to a gene. CDR3 residues: CAISLDRVETQYF. The DNA of the CDR3 is TGTGCCATCAGTTTGGACAGGGTGGAGACCCAGTACTTC.

V is TRBV20-1 and J is TRBJ1-3; tentatively, D is TRBD1 (5 bases). Germline assignment: CDR1 DFQATT and CDR2 SNEGSKA (reference sequence). The length of the CDR3 is 14 residues. The V end was cut by 3 bases, the J end by 3 bases, with 12 bases between. The CDR3 DNA reads TGCAGTGCTAGGTTCAGGGCGGGTGGAAACACCATATATTTT. Encoded protein: CSARFRAGGNTIYF.

This clonotype was counted many times. The chain combines TRBV20-1 with TRBJ2-3; D may be TRBD2 (6 bases). V gave up 4 bases and J gave up 5 bases, with 10 bases separating them. The CDR3 contains 12 residues. From germline, CDR1 is DFQATT and CDR2 SNEGSKA (reference sequence). The CDR3 sequence is CSATPGGDTQYF. CDR3 DNA: TGCAGTGCTACCCCCGGGGGAGATACGCAGTATTTT.

This clonotype was found many times. The V and J genes are TRBV27 and TRBJ1-1, with D unresolved. V lost 6 bases and J lost 0, with 14 bases in between. Per germline, CDR1 MNHEY and CDR2 SMNVEV (reference sequence). This CDR3 is 15 amino acids long. The CDR3 sequence: CASRPTSILNTEAFF. In nucleotides, the CDR3 is TGTGCCAGCAGGCCAACATCCATTTTGAACACTGAAGCTTTCTTT.

This clonotype was observed a handful of times. This chain joins TRBV7-8 and TRBJ2-3; D possibly matches TRBD1 or TRBD2 (5 bases each). Germline lookup yields CDR1 SGHVS and CDR2 FQNEAQ. V lost 2 bases and J lost 0, with 9 bases in between. The CDR3 totals 15 residues. In nucleotides, the CDR3 is TGTGCCAGCAGCTTACAGGGACCTAGCACAGATACGCAGTATTTT. This translates into CASSLQGPSTDTQYF.

This clonotype was observed at least ten times. The V and J genes are TRBV20-1 and TRBJ1-5; no reliable D call. This CDR3 comprises 16 residues. V dropped 0 bases and J dropped 5 bases, with 17 bases sitting between them. Germline CDR1 DFQATT, CDR2 SNEGSKA (reference sequence). CDR3 protein: CSARDWRAGGDQPQHF. For the CDR3, the DNA is TGCAGTGCTAGAGATTGGAGGGCTGGTGGGGATCAGCCCCAGCATTTT.